This T cell receptor (beta chain) comes out of a study of monozygotic twins with inflammatory bowel disease. TCRdb reprocessed the 5' RACE reads and reports one entry per CDR3 protein, with no DNA. The listing records approximately 210,000 distinct CDR3 sequences. It was from whole blood, with no T cell sorting, that total RNA was isolated. Germline loops: CDR1 SGHRS, CDR2 YFSETQ. This CDR3 spans 15 amino acids. The chain employs TRBV5-1 and TRBJ2-2; TCRdb selects TRBD1, and the lack of DNA leaves this call unchecked. The sequencing sample was made of blood. This receptor was obtained from a human donor with ulcerative colitis or Crohn's disease, or a healthy co-twin of an affected twin (not recorded which). CDR3 region: CASSLEVTGDGELFF.